This T cell receptor beta chain was sequenced in a study of tumor-infiltrating lymphocytes in glioblastoma multiforme. Study-level findings and limits: Only one glioblastoma patient had TCR and mutation analysis. Functional subtype sorting of these T cells was not performed.

CDR1 and CDR2 from the germline V gene are SGHAT and FQNNGV. Deletions cut 2 bases from V and 6 bases from J, with 12 bases between. The CDR3 totals 14 residues. TCR beta libraries were built from RNA through three nested multiplex PCR rounds using modified ARM-PCR. TCRB cDNA was made from 0.5 ug total RNA. Each CDR3 protein gets one entry after TCRdb re-called the multiplex PCR reads with MiXCR. The sample contains about 32,000 distinct CDR3 sequences, 50% to 75% of which appear only once. A note on this clonotype: Its specificity is unknown.

The rearrangement links TRBV11-2 to TRBJ2-3, with TRBD1 as a possible D gene (5 bases). Material for sequencing was brain tumor tissue. The source is a male donor with glioblastoma. The CDR3 reads CASSLNGAPDTQYF. CDR3 in DNA: TGTGCCAGCAGCTTAAATGGGGCTCCGGATACGCAGTATTTT.